What follows are 2 T cell receptor beta chains derived from one specimen sequenced in a study of cytomegalovirus exposure and HLA in healthy donors. The PCR made use of 60 Vbeta and 13 Jbeta primers. Data came from immunoSEQ multiplex PCR; TCRdb stores just in-frame clones and leaves some out. The sample lists roughly 200,000 clones, roughly 80% occurring once. Sequences were obtained from PBMCs. These TCRs come from a man aged 55 to 70 in good health and CMV-seronegative.

The rearrangement links TRBV5-4 to TRBJ1-4; TRBD1 matches at 7 bases. This CDR3 region has 16 residues. Looked up from germline, CDR1 is SGHNT and CDR2 is YYREEE (reference sequence). Trimming took 4 bases from V and 4 from J; bases not matched to a gene: 10. In DNA, the CDR3 is TGTGCCAGCAGCCAGGGCCGGTGGGACAGTAATGAAAAACTGTTTTTT. It yields the protein CASSQGRWDSNEKLFF.

Only a few counts were recorded for this clone. The chain uses TRBV5-6 and TRBJ2-3; 7 bases fit TRBD1. Germline loops: CDR1 SGHDT, CDR2 YYEEEE. This CDR3 has 16 amino acids. V shed 0 bases, J shed 0 bases, and the junction held 4 bases outside the gene matches. The CDR3 loop reads CASSLGQGASTDTQYF. The DNA of the CDR3 is TGTGCCAGCAGCTTGGGACAGGGAGCTAGCACAGATACGCAGTATTTT.